The following is a T cell receptor beta chain sequence with its context. The target antigen is unknown. The data are from a study of cytomegalovirus exposure and HLA in healthy donors. Findings of the study overall: Indistinguishable V segments such as TRBV6-2 and TRBV6-3 were excluded. What a later analysis showed was that several of the most significant clusters appeared linked to common viral pathogens. The authors considered a cluster of highly shared sequence variants likely to be a sequencing artifact.

Amplification used 60 Vbeta primers and 13 Jbeta primers. The assay was immunoSEQ multiplex PCR, and TCRdb's table has in-frame clones only and misses some. The data show about 70,000 clones, with approximately 90% seen just once and less than 2.5% held by the top ten. Germline loops: CDR1 PRHDT, CDR2 FYEKMQ (reference sequence). This CDR3 has 15 residues. The trim removed 2 bases at V and 4 bases at J, leaving 3 bases unmatched. This receptor was taken from a woman in her twenties or thirties in good health and CMV-seronegative. This chain links TRBV13 with TRBJ2-7; TRBD2 aligns across 12 bases. Sequenced sample: PBMCs. This chain's CDR3 is CASSLTGLAGYEQYF. CDR3 sequence (DNA): TGTGCCAGCAGCTTAACGGGACTAGCGGGTTACGAGCAGTACTTC.